This T cell receptor (beta chain) was recorded in a study of T cells in Graves' hyperthyroidism and ophthalmopathy. Study observations and caveats: Stable hyperthyroidism was separated from ophthalmopathy by a model based on 13 V-J features.

V dropped 3 bases and J dropped 1 base, with 9 bases sitting between them. This CDR3 is 14 amino acids long. CDR1 and CDR2 (germline): MDHEN, SYDVKM. This clonotype appeared many times. No antigen is known for it. RNA transcripts provided the source from which TCR beta CDR3 regions were amplified. A set of HTBI primers served as the primers for a first-round RT-PCR of the TCR CDR3. Each CDR3 protein is one row after TCRdb ran MiXCR on the multiplex PCR reads. Here the sample spans 360,000 or so distinct CDR3 sequences, about a fifth being singletons. On the basis of clinical symptoms, serum thyroxine and TRAb, thyroid ultrasound and orbital computed tomography, diagnoses were made.

This receptor was identified in a woman under 30 with Graves' hyperthyroidism. The V call is TRBV28, the J call TRBJ1-1; no clear D. The material sequenced was blood. CDR3 sequence: CASSFEGSNTEAFF. The CDR3 nucleotides read TGTGCCAGCAGTTTTGAGGGCTCGAACACTGAAGCTTTCTTT.